This TCR beta chain was recovered during a study of low-dose radiotherapy and immunotherapy resistance in tumors (dated by TCRdb to between 2021 and 2024). Looking at the study overall: Patients in Cohort 1 were given 0.5 Gy per fraction every 2 weeks, and the prescribed total PTV dose was 6.5 Gy. Trial participants were not randomized into treatment groups. Patients were given nivolumab as a 240 mg flat dose every two weeks and ipilimumab at 1 mg/kg every six weeks, with both drugs delivered intravenously. Eight patients were included in the translational analysis, namely three from the first dose cohort plus the first five from the second dose cohort. Starting on cycle 1 day 1, patients took 300 mg of aspirin by mouth once daily for four cycles. Patients in Cohort 2 were given 1 Gy per fraction every two weeks, for a total of 13 Gy across 26 weeks. Cyclophosphamide 200 mg/m2 was administered intravenously every two weeks, one day before each radiation and immunotherapy administration.

Per the germline V gene, SQVTM is the CDR1 and ANQGSEA is the CDR2. The CDR3 covers 14 residues, taking in both the cysteine and the phenylalanine. Of all the DNA, just the CDR3 is kept, 42 bases in frame from base 1. V is reduced by 5 bases and J by 9 bases, leaving a spacing of 17 bases between them. The sample holds many counts of this clonotype. Its antigen has not been determined. Nothing much larger sits one base from this clone, and base qualities are not available. The sample's time point, from its label and the paper: after trial treatment. This specimen's treatment or condition label, per the study, means: LDRT plus nivolumab, ipilimumab, low-dose cyclophosphamide and aspirin (RACIN trial). The donors came from RACIN, which was a single-arm phase I dose-escalation trial that paired nivolumab and ipilimumab with aspirin, low-dose cyclophosphamide and low-dose radiotherapy. Patients were eligible if they had advanced solid tumors that were TIL-negative.

For sequencing, an Illumina HiSeq 2500 was employed. To make first-strand cDNA, Superscript III was used along with a set of TRAV- and TRBV-specific primers so that both the TCRalpha and TCRbeta chains were covered. An approximately 20-cycle PCR with Phusion amplified the TCRs, pairing a constant-region primer with the adapter that was attached to the V primers. The MessageAmp II aRNA Amplification Kit was used to amplify the isolated mRNA, with in vitro transcription run for over 15 hours at 37 degrees C. mRNA for TCR sequencing was isolated with the Dynabeads mRNA DIRECT Purification Kit. Indexed Illumina adapters were added in a second Phusion PCR of 20 to 30 cycles, after which AMPure XP beads were used to purify the products. The paper's processing steps were these. Custom Perl scripts pooled TCR sequences encoding the same protein, removed out-of-frame sequences and computed each clonotype's abundance. TCR sequences supported by only a single read were excluded from analysis. Repertoire metrics included Shannon entropy, Gini index, clonality, richness, and frequency of TCRs shared between repertoires. TCRdb redid the processing of the public reads, applying fastp at Q25 and MiXCR, and retained in-frame beta chains. CDR3 protein duplicates are merged, each entry listing the most common genes and DNA. None of the V and J calls come from the authors' own analysis; TCRdb made them. The sample table contains about 91,000 distinct CDR3 sequences; only one count was recorded for roughly 20% of them. The top ten clonotypes cover around 13% of the sample.

The source of this sequence is a female donor with ovarian cancer. In this chain, TRBV29-1 is recombined with TRBJ1-6; TRBD1 is possibly the D segment (5 matching bases). Specimen: PBMCs, collected after low-dose radiotherapy plus immunotherapy. The DNA sequence is TGCAGCGTTTGTGGGGGGTATAAGGGTTCACCCCTCCACTTT. Translated, this gives CSVCGGYKGSPLHF.